This T cell receptor (beta chain) came from a study of human T cells and chemical hapten exposure. In the study's own analysis: A typical sample had 95,638 TCRs, with about 20,000 to 750,000 overall. Each CDR3 protein is one row after TCRdb ran MiXCR on the RACE reads. None of the V and J calls come from the authors' own analysis; TCRdb made them. The table lists 85,000 or so distinct CDR3 sequences, about 10% of them singletons. This clonotype was picked up many times. The germline CDR1 and CDR2 sequences are DFQATT and SNEGSKA (reference sequence). The CDR3 sequence is 14 residues long. Trimming took 5 bases from V and 4 from J, leaving 17 bases between them. Regarding time point: patch test 1, 2 weeks after DPC sensitization. The treatment was: therapeutic diphenylcyclopropenone sensitization with weekly scalp DPC.

V gene TRBV20-1 combines with J gene TRBJ2-5, with D perhaps matching TRBD2 (7 bases). Sequencing was performed on whole blood, taken in connection with sensitization to the hapten diphenylcyclopropenone (DPC). This TCR was sampled from a woman in her forties or fifties with alopecia areata. Some clones in this sample may be carry-over from other donors' samples. The CDR3 loop reads CSALEGGRPETQYF. The CDR3 region has the DNA TGCAGTGCTCTCGAGGGGGGGCGCCCAGAGACCCAGTACTTC.